A few counts support the clone carrying this TCR beta chain. Its antigen remains unknown. Use of 60 Vbeta and 13 Jbeta primers characterized the PCR. Repertoires were generated with immunoSEQ multiplex PCR, while TCRdb's copy carries only in-frame clones and drops some. The data show more than 130,000 clones, roughly four fifths seen once. These data belong to a study of cytomegalovirus exposure and HLA in healthy donors. Whole-study findings and limits: Later on, a genetic analysis was performed. It linked a missense variant in DCLRE1C with V- and J-gene trimming of TCR beta.

CDR1 and CDR2 (germline): LNHNV, YYDKDF (reference sequence). The CDR3 is 15 amino acids. The germline V and J ends were trimmed by 3 bases and 7 bases, with 15 bases remaining between them. Material for sequencing was PBMCs. V is TRBV15 and J is TRBJ1-4; D remains ambiguous. The receptor comes from a human donor in good health. The CDR3 DNA reads TGTGCCACCAGCAGGAACCGGGTGCGCGGTGAAAAACTGTTTTTT. Amino acid sequence: CATSRNRVRGEKLFF.